A single sample gave rise to the 21 T cell receptor beta chains below, sequenced in a study of blood T cells in healthy people across ages. The second PCR ran roughly 6 to 11 cycles with a sample-barcoded 5' primer and J-beta primers. Each CDR3 protein gets one entry after TCRdb re-called the 5' RACE reads with MiXCR. The data hold 550,000 to 700,000 distinct CDR3 sequences, with 27% observed a single time. The sequencing sample was made of blood. Source of these receptors: a woman in her 70s in good health.

This clonotype was counted at least ten times. V is TRBV7-9 and J is TRBJ1-2; D unresolved. Deletions cut 2 bases from V and 4 bases from J, with 14 bases between. Germline-derived CDR1 and CDR2 are SEHNR and FQNEAQ (reference sequence). This CDR3 comprises 15 residues. CDR3 loop: CASSLRGSSSYGYTF. The CDR3 DNA follows: TGTGCCAGCAGCTTAAGAGGCAGTAGCTCCTATGGCTACACCTTC.

This chain links TRBV29-1 with TRBJ2-1, with a tentative D call TRBD2 (5 bases). Between the trimmed V and J ends, which lost 7 bases and 8 bases, there was a span of 18 bases. CDR3 size: 13 residues. Looked up from germline, CDR1 is SQVTM and CDR2 is ANQGSEA. CDR3: CSGQGPSTDEQFF. CDR3 bases: TGCAGCGGCCAAGGGCCTAGCACCGATGAGCAGTTCTTC.

The rearrangement joins TRBV7-2 to TRBJ2-1, with TRBD2 matching over 10 bases. The CDR3 covers 16 residues. Germline V gene data show CDR1 as SGHTA and CDR2 as FQGNSA. Germline trimming cut 5 bases from V and 12 bases from J; bases unmatched to any gene: 16. The CDR3 nucleotides read TGTGCCAGCAGCGCCGGAATTGGCCTAGCGGGGGTTGGGCAGTTCTTC. This sequence encodes CASSAGIGLAGVGQFF.

The genes are TRBV4-2 and TRBJ2-3, with 7 bases lining up with TRBD2. Germline assignment: CDR1 LGHNA and CDR2 YNFKEQ. This CDR3 region has 16 residues. Trimming cost V 0 bases and J 5 bases; bases outside gene matches: 8. For the CDR3, the DNA is TGTGCCAGCAGCCAAGATCGCCGGGGGGTAGGAGATACGCAGTATTTT. This sequence encodes CASSQDRRGVGDTQYF.

At least ten counts were recorded for this clonotype. The chain joins TRBV11-2 to TRBJ2-2; D unclear. The CDR3 sequence is 11 residues long. The V end lost 1 base, the J end lost 6 bases, and 0 bases lay between the germline ends. Germline assignment: CDR1 SGHAT and CDR2 FQNNGV. The CDR3 loop reads CASSLAGELFF. The CDR3 bases are TGTGCCAGCAGCTTAGCCGGGGAGCTGTTTTTT.

This CDR3 is CSASGQRTDTQYF. The CDR3 DNA follows: TGCAGTGCCTCGGGACAGCGCACAGATACGCAGTATTTT. The chain employs TRBV20-1 and TRBJ2-3, with 7 positions matching TRBD1. The CDR3 has 13 residues. Germline CDR1 DFQATT, CDR2 SNEGSKA (reference sequence). Trimming took 6 bases from V and 1 from J; bases not matched to a gene: 4.

About this clonotype: An end of the junction differs from the germline gene, which may be a read error. This sequence joins TRBV18 and TRBJ1-1; 7 bases agree with TRBD1. Germline CDR1 reads KGHSH; CDR2 reads LQKENI. This CDR3 is built from 13 residues. The CDR3: CASSPGGQTEALF. CDR3 in DNA: TGTGCCAGCTCCCCAGGGGGGCAGACTGAAGCTCTCTTT.

This chain joins TRBV9 and TRBJ2-3; tentative D call: TRBD2 (5 bases). The CDR3 totals 15 residues. Germline values: CDR1 SGDLS, CDR2 YYNGEE. Trimming cost V 0 bases and J 0 bases, with 8 bases left between them. The CDR3 here is CASSVGPGSTDTQYF. CDR3 in DNA: TGTGCCAGCAGCGTAGGGCCGGGGAGCACAGATACGCAGTATTTT.

This clonotype was seen only a few times. The CDR3 region is CSGGQFYEQYF. CDR3 sequence (DNA): TGCAGCGGCGGACAGTTCTACGAGCAGTACTTC. The chain couples TRBV29-1 to TRBJ2-7; perhaps TRBD1 as D (6 bases). CDR1 and CDR2 from the germline V gene are SQVTM and ANQGSEA. The CDR3 sequence is 11 residues long. V was shortened by 7 bases and J by 3 bases, with 10 bases between the two germline ends.

The CDR3 bases are TGCAGTGCTAGCGGACTAGCGGGGGGCCATTCCTCCTACGAGCAGTACTTC. Protein: CSASGLAGGHSSYEQYF. This chain links TRBV20-1 with TRBJ2-7, with 14 nucleotides matching TRBD2. The length of the CDR3 is 17 residues. Germline CDR1 and CDR2: DFQATT and SNEGSKA (reference sequence). J was trimmed by 0 bases and V by 3 bases; bases with no gene match: 7.

Only a few counts were recorded for this clonotype. The chain carries TRBV12-3 or TRBV12-4 and TRBJ2-3; tentatively, D is TRBD2 (6 bases). This CDR3 region has 15 residues. The V end was cut by 5 bases, the J end by 2 bases, with 14 bases between. This CDR3 is CASSEIGTPTDTQYF. DNA for the CDR3: TGTGCCAGCAGTGAGATCGGGACTCCCACAGATACGCAGTATTTT.

This chain links TRBV20-1 with TRBJ2-7, with D possibly being TRBD1 (6 bases). This CDR3 is 14 amino acids long. In germline, CDR1 is DFQATT, CDR2 SNEGSKA (reference sequence). Trimming took 6 bases from V and 0 from J, leaving 15 bases between them. This CDR3 reads CSASRQASSYEQYF. As DNA, the CDR3 is TGCAGTGCCAGTCGACAGGCGAGCTCCTACGAGCAGTACTTC.

This clonotype was counted between two and nine times. The chain carries TRBV4-3 and TRBJ1-6; D is undetermined. With 2 bases removed from V and 10 bases from J, the gap between germline ends came to 12 bases. Germline values: CDR1 LGHNA, CDR2 YSLEER. The CDR3 extends over 14 amino acids. CDR3 in amino acids: CASSQLNAGSPLHF. As DNA, the CDR3 is TGCGCCAGCAGCCAACTTAACGCGGGATCACCCCTCCACTTT.

As for this clonotype: A much larger clone sits a single nucleotide away, making a read error possible. This chain uses TRBV5-1 with TRBJ1-4; 11 nucleotides agree with TRBD1. Germline values: CDR1 SGHRS, CDR2 YFSETQ. The CDR3 contains 16 residues. V lost 3 bases and J lost 5; bases outside the gene matches: 6. The CDR3 reads CASSWGQGVQNEKLFF. The CDR3, as DNA: TGCGCCAGCAGCTGGGGACAGGGGGTCCAGAATGAAAAACTGTTTTTT.

This clonotype has only a few counts. The chain carries TRBV5-1 and TRBJ2-3; 10 bases fit TRBD2. This CDR3 is built from 16 residues. Trimming cost V 0 bases and J 3 bases; bases outside gene matches: 4. Germline CDR1 reads SGHRS; CDR2 reads YFSETQ. For the CDR3, the DNA is TGCGCCAGCAGCTTGGGACCTAGCGGGGGTACAGATACGCAGTATTTT. It encodes CASSLGPSGGTDTQYF.

The V gene is TRBV7-3, the J gene TRBJ2-1; 7 nucleotides match TRBD2. In germline, CDR1 is SGHTA, CDR2 FQGTGA. CDR3 size: 17 residues. The V segment lost 5 bases and the J segment 2 bases; nucleotides outside the gene matches: 12. CDR3: CASSPTGGTMTYNEQFF. As DNA, the CDR3 is TGTGCCAGCAGCCCCACAGGAGGGACTATGACCTACAATGAGCAGTTCTTC.

This clonotype was detected a few times. This chain connects TRBV6-5 to TRBJ1-2, with unresolved D. Germline lookup yields CDR1 MNHEY and CDR2 SVGAGI. The V and J ends lost 0 bases and 3 bases respectively, with 17 bases between them. The CDR3 loop spans 17 amino acids. The CDR3 bases are TGTGCCAGCAGTTACTCGATCGGGCAGACCGTAGACTATGGCTACACCTTC. This codes for CASSYSIGQTVDYGYTF.

This clonotype was counted only a few times. The chain has TRBV7-2 and TRBJ2-3; no clear D gene. Germline lookup yields CDR1 SGHTA and CDR2 FQGNSA. This CDR3 comprises 15 residues. Deletions cut 1 base from V and 0 bases from J, with 8 bases between. CDR3 residues: CASSLGTASTDTQYF. CDR3 in DNA: TGTGCCAGCAGCTTAGGGACGGCTAGCACAGATACGCAGTATTTT.

The CDR3 DNA follows: TGCAGCGTTCGGAGGGGTTTTGGAGGGGGGAGCTCCTACGAGCAGTACTTC. It encodes CSVRRGFGGGSSYEQYF. The rearrangement uses TRBV29-1 and TRBJ2-7; D may be TRBD1 or TRBD2 (6 bases each). Germline assignment: CDR1 SQVTM and CDR2 ANQGSEA. V gave up 5 bases and J gave up 0 bases, with 23 bases separating them. This CDR3 is built from 17 residues.

This clonotype appeared a few times. The chain is built from TRBV6-7 and TRBJ2-7; 10 bases align to TRBD1. TRBV6-7 has ORF status, its function being uncertain. The CDR3 totals 15 residues. J lost 1 base, V lost 2 bases, and 2 bases had no gene match. The CDR3 loop reads CASSYRDRGSYEQYF. The CDR3 bases are TGTGCCAGCAGTTACAGGGACAGGGGTTCCTACGAGCAGTACTTC.

The table lists this clonotype with a few counts. This sequence joins TRBV4-3 and TRBJ2-6; D unclear. This CDR3 spans 15 amino acids. CDR1 and CDR2 (germline): LGHNA, YSLEER. V gave up 5 bases and J gave up 0 bases, with 8 bases separating them. CDR3: CASSAAFSGANVLTF. CDR3 coding DNA: TGCGCCAGCAGCGCAGCATTCTCTGGGGCCAACGTCCTGACTTTC.